This T cell receptor beta chain was recovered during a study of blood T cell repertoires in COVID-19. The overall study: PBMCs, B-cell-depleted T cells, or T cells provided the cDNA or gDNA that made up the material.

Per the original data handling: Amplified reference gene primers provided the basis for estimating nucleated cell counts. Some clones are missing from TCRdb's copy, which holds only in-frame ones; the method was immunoSEQ multiplex PCR. Clone size and the V and J calls come from that table; the DNA yielded D and trimming. The sample has about 140,000 clones; 80% to 90% are singletons. After removal of 4 bases from V and 8 bases from J, the junction contained 6 bases not matched to a gene. The CDR3 extends over 14 amino acids. Germline loops: CDR1 MDHEN, CDR2 SYDVKM. Sequencing used peripheral blood. The genes are TRBV28 and TRBJ1-2; 11 bases agree with TRBD1. This clonotype originated in a woman aged 60-70 years with acute or convalescent COVID-19. CDR3 in DNA: TGTGCCAGCAGTTCAACCGGGACAGGGGGAGGCTACACCTTC. Translation: CASSSTGTGGGYTF.